A single sample gave rise to the 2 T cell receptor beta chains below, sequenced in a study of blood T cells in healthy people across ages (dated by TCRdb to 2013 to 2016). The protocol used for the library was 5' RACE. Sequencing was carried out with an Illumina HiSeq 2500. A second 7 to 11 cycle PCR used a sample-barcoded 5' primer and a J-beta primer mix. TCRdb reanalyzed the raw reads on its own, using fastp at Q25 for trimming and MiXCR for clone calling, and kept in-frame beta chains. Here each entry gathers all rows of one CDR3 protein and keeps the most common genes and DNA. Across this sample there are over a million distinct CDR3 sequences, with about 42% seen only once. The top ten constitute about 4% of the sample. Material: blood. These receptors all come from a woman aged 18-35 years in good health.

The V and J genes are TRBV15 and TRBJ2-7; 8 bases fit TRBD2. Trimming cost V 3 bases and J 5 bases; bases outside gene matches: 9. The germline gives CDR1 LNHNV, CDR2 YYDKDF (reference sequence). The CDR3 contains 15 residues. DNA for the CDR3: TGTGCCACCAGCAGGGCCGGGGGACTAGGGAACGAGCAGTACTTC. Amino acid sequence: CATSRAGGLGNEQYF.

This clonotype has more than one count but fewer than ten. V usage is TRBV7-9 and J usage is TRBJ1-2, with D perhaps matching TRBD1 (6 bases). The CDR3 is 11 residues long. CDR1 is SEHNR and CDR2 is FQNEAQ in the germline V gene (reference sequence). With 6 bases removed from V and 8 bases from J, the gap between germline ends came to 10 bases. CDR3: CASSSGAGYTF. CDR3 bases: TGTGCCAGCAGTTCAGGGGCCGGCTACACCTTC.